This is a list of T cell receptor beta chains from one sample in a study of cytomegalovirus exposure and HLA in healthy donors. Using immunoSEQ multiplex PCR, the repertoire was profiled, and TCRdb retains in-frame clones only, with some absent. The sample has about 180,000 clones, less than 85% seen once. Input material: PBMCs. These receptors were collected from a man younger than 35 in good health and CMV-seropositive. Both conserved end residues are part of each CDR3. Each record gives: J gene, D gene, V gene, clone size, CDR3 DNA, CDR3 protein. D genes are given only for firm matches. The size entry is marked missing in some rows and otherwise reads once, few, many or a size class.

j_call: TRBJ1-1
d_call: TRBD1
v_call: TRBV9
clone_size: few
cdr3_nt: TGTGCCAGCAGGCCCGGGACAGGGGTCACTGAAGCTTTCTTT
cdr3_aa: CASRPGTGVTEAFF

j_call: TRBJ2-7
d_call: TRBD1
v_call: TRBV27
clone_size: few
cdr3_nt: TGTGCCAGCAGTACGGGACAGGGTCCCTACGAGCAGTACTTC
cdr3_aa: CASSTGQGPYEQYF

j_call: TRBJ2-7
d_call: NA
v_call: TRBV27
clone_size: NA
cdr3_nt: TGTGCCAGTACAGCCCTGTCCGGGACTGAATCCTACGAGCAGTACTTC
cdr3_aa: CASTALSGTESYEQYF

j_call: TRBJ2-1
d_call: TRBD1
v_call: TRBV6-5
clone_size: NA
cdr3_nt: TGTGCCAGCAGTCCGGGACAGGGTGGTGTCAATGAGCAGTTCTTC
cdr3_aa: CASSPGQGGVNEQFF

j_call: TRBJ2-3
d_call: TRBD1
v_call: TRBV5-1
clone_size: NA
cdr3_nt: TGCGCCAGCAGCTGGAGACAGGGGGAATCGCAGTATTTT
cdr3_aa: CASSWRQGESQYF

j_call: TRBJ2-3
d_call: TRBD2
v_call: TRBV7-8
clone_size: NA
cdr3_nt: TGTGCCAGCACTAGACTAGCGGGAGAGAGAGATACGCAGTATTTT
cdr3_aa: CASTRLAGERDTQYF

j_call: TRBJ1-2
d_call: NA
v_call: TRBV30
clone_size: NA
cdr3_nt: TGTGCCTGGAGCTACGACACCACTTATGGCTACACCTTC
cdr3_aa: CAWSYDTTYGYTF

j_call: TRBJ2-1
d_call: NA
v_call: TRBV4-1
clone_size: NA
cdr3_nt: TGCGCCAGCAGCCAATTCGTTCCAGGGGACAATGAGCAGTTCTTC
cdr3_aa: CASSQFVPGDNEQFF

j_call: TRBJ2-1
d_call: NA
v_call: TRBV29-1
clone_size: NA
cdr3_nt: TGCAGCGTTAGTCGGGGGAGCTCCTACAATGAGCAGTTCTTC
cdr3_aa: CSVSRGSSYNEQFF

j_call: TRBJ1-5
d_call: TRBD1
v_call: TRBV28
clone_size: NA
cdr3_nt: TGTGCCAGCAGTGGGCCCGGGACAGGGGGCGTGGGGCAGCCCCAGCATTTT
cdr3_aa: CASSGPGTGGVGQPQHF

j_call: TRBJ2-1
d_call: NA
v_call: TRBV27
clone_size: NA
cdr3_nt: TGTGCCAGCAGTTTAGGGGGGGGCCAGATAAATGAGCAGTTCTTC
cdr3_aa: CASSLGGGQINEQFF

j_call: TRBJ2-7
d_call: TRBD2
v_call: TRBV2
clone_size: NA
cdr3_nt: TGTGCCAGCAGTGGTAGCGGGCCTCATTGGTACGAGCAGTACTTC
cdr3_aa: CASSGSGPHWYEQYF

j_call: TRBJ2-1
d_call: NA
v_call: TRBV7-3
clone_size: NA
cdr3_nt: TGTGCCAGCAGCCCGACATCGGGAAACAATGAGCAGTTCTTC
cdr3_aa: CASSPTSGNNEQFF

j_call: TRBJ2-3
d_call: TRBD2
v_call: TRBV2
clone_size: NA
cdr3_nt: TGTGCCAGCAGGGGGACTAGCGCTCTTACAGATACGCAGTATTTT
cdr3_aa: CASRGTSALTDTQYF

j_call: TRBJ2-7
d_call: NA
v_call: TRBV28
clone_size: NA
cdr3_nt: TGTGCCAGCACCCCGGAAGGACAGGGCCGCGGGGGGGGGTACTTC
cdr3_aa: CASTPEGQGRGGGYF

j_call: TRBJ1-5
d_call: TRBD1
v_call: TRBV27
clone_size: once
cdr3_nt: TGTGCCAGCAGTGTCAGTCCAGGGGGCGCGATTAATCAGCCCCAGCATTTT
cdr3_aa: CASSVSPGGAINQPQHF

j_call: TRBJ2-5
d_call: NA
v_call: TRBV10-2
clone_size: NA
cdr3_nt: TGCGCCAGCATGTCGGCAGGAACGGAGACCCAGTACTTC
cdr3_aa: CASMSAGTETQYF

j_call: TRBJ1-1
d_call: NA
v_call: TRBV13
clone_size: few
cdr3_nt: TGTGCCAGCAGCTTAAAACGGGGGAACACTGAAGCTTTCTTT
cdr3_aa: CASSLKRGNTEAFF

j_call: TRBJ2-5
d_call: TRBD2
v_call: TRBV29-1
clone_size: once
cdr3_nt: TGCAGCGTTGCCGGGACTAGCGGGAGGGCTGATGGGGCCCAGTACTTC
cdr3_aa: CSVAGTSGRADGAQYF

j_call: TRBJ1-5
d_call: NA
v_call: TRBV27
clone_size: once
cdr3_nt: TGTGCCAGCAACACACAGGGTAGCAATCAGCCCCAGCATTTT
cdr3_aa: CASNTQGSNQPQHF

j_call: TRBJ2-3
d_call: TRBD2
v_call: TRBV19
clone_size: NA
cdr3_nt: TGTGCCAGTAGTATGACTAGCGGGAGAAACACAGATACGCAGTATTTT
cdr3_aa: CASSMTSGRNTDTQYF

j_call: TRBJ1-4
d_call: NA
v_call: TRBV6-6
clone_size: NA
cdr3_nt: TGTGCCAGCAGTAAGGAGACCAATGAAAAACTGTTTTTT
cdr3_aa: CASSKETNEKLFF

j_call: TRBJ2-1
d_call: TRBD2
v_call: TRBV7-9
clone_size: NA
cdr3_nt: TGTGCCAGCAGGCCGCTCCTAGCGGGAGTTTACAATGAGCAGTTCTTC
cdr3_aa: CASRPLLAGVYNEQFF

j_call: TRBJ2-3
d_call: TRBD1
v_call: TRBV2
clone_size: once
cdr3_nt: TGTGCCAGCAGTGAATCGGACAGGGGGACCTCTCGCACAGATACGCAGTATTTT
cdr3_aa: CASSESDRGTSRTDTQYF

j_call: TRBJ2-7
d_call: TRBD1
v_call: TRBV2
clone_size: NA
cdr3_nt: TGTGCCAGCACTGGGGGGCAGGGGGCCAACGAGCAGTACTTC
cdr3_aa: CASTGGQGANEQYF

j_call: TRBJ2-3
d_call: TRBD2
v_call: TRBV29-1
clone_size: few
cdr3_nt: TGCAGCGTTCTCGGGGGGTACGGGGGCACAGATACGCAGTATTTT
cdr3_aa: CSVLGGYGGTDTQYF

j_call: TRBJ2-1
d_call: TRBD2
v_call: TRBV5-1
clone_size: few
cdr3_nt: TGCGCCAGCACTCGCCCGGGACTAGCGGGGGCCAATGAGCAGTTCTTC
cdr3_aa: CASTRPGLAGANEQFF

j_call: TRBJ1-2
d_call: TRBD1
v_call: TRBV18
clone_size: once
cdr3_nt: TGTGCCAGCTCACCATCCGGGACAGGGGCATATGGCTACACCTTC
cdr3_aa: CASSPSGTGAYGYTF

j_call: TRBJ2-7
d_call: TRBD2
v_call: TRBV9
clone_size: NA
cdr3_nt: TGTGCCAGCAGCCACGCGACTAGCGGGAGTTCCTACGAGCAGTACTTC
cdr3_aa: CASSHATSGSSYEQYF

j_call: TRBJ2-5
d_call: NA
v_call: TRBV5-4
clone_size: NA
cdr3_nt: TGTGCCAGCAGCGGCGACAGTACCCAAGAGACCCAGTACTTC
cdr3_aa: CASSGDSTQETQYF

j_call: TRBJ1-5
d_call: TRBD1
v_call: TRBV27
clone_size: NA
cdr3_nt: TGTGCCAGCAGCCTGACAGGGGGCGGCAATCAGCCCCAGCATTTT
cdr3_aa: CASSLTGGGNQPQHF

j_call: TRBJ1-5
d_call: NA
v_call: TRBV7-9
clone_size: NA
cdr3_nt: TGTGCCAGCAGCTTAGAAGACAGGAAGGGCTACAATCAGCCCCAGCATTTT
cdr3_aa: CASSLEDRKGYNQPQHF

j_call: TRBJ1-2
d_call: NA
v_call: TRBV2
clone_size: NA
cdr3_nt: TGTGCCAGCAGTGAAGCTAGGGGGACGGGCTACACCTTC
cdr3_aa: CASSEARGTGYTF

j_call: TRBJ2-5
d_call: NA
v_call: TRBV29-1
clone_size: NA
cdr3_nt: TGCAGCGCTTACCTGGCGGGTCTCCAAGAGACCCAGTACTTC
cdr3_aa: CSAYLAGLQETQYF

j_call: TRBJ2-2
d_call: NA
v_call: TRBV4-2
clone_size: NA
cdr3_nt: TGTGCCAGCAGCCAAGAAATGACCGGGTTAGCGGTTCACACCGGGGAGCTGTTTTTT
cdr3_aa: CASSQEMTGLAVHTGELFF

j_call: TRBJ2-7
d_call: NA
v_call: TRBV29-1
clone_size: NA
cdr3_nt: TGCAGCGCAGGACAGTACGAGCAGTACTTC
cdr3_aa: CSAGQYEQYF

j_call: TRBJ2-1
d_call: NA
v_call: TRBV5-7
clone_size: NA
cdr3_nt: TGTGCCAGCAGCACCCTGCGGCAGAGCTCCTACAATGAGCAGTTCTTC
cdr3_aa: CASSTLRQSSYNEQFF

j_call: TRBJ1-1
d_call: TRBD1
v_call: TRBV27
clone_size: NA
cdr3_nt: TGTGCCAGCCAAAAGGACAGGGGGTGGAACACTGAAGCTTTCTTT
cdr3_aa: CASQKDRGWNTEAFF